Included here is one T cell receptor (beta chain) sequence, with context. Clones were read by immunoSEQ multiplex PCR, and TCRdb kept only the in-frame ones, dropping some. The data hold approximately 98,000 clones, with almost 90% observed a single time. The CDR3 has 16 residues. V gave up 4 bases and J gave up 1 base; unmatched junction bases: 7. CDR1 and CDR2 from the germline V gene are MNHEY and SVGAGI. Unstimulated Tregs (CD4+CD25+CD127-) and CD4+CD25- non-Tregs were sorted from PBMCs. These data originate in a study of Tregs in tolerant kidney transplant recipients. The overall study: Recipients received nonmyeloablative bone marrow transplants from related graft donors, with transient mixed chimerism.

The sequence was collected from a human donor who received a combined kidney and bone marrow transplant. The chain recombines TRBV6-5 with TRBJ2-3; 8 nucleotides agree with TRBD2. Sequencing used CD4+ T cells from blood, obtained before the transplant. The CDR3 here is CASSLNPGLGTDTQYF. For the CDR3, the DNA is TGTGCCAGCAGTTTAAACCCGGGACTAGGCACAGATACGCAGTATTTT.